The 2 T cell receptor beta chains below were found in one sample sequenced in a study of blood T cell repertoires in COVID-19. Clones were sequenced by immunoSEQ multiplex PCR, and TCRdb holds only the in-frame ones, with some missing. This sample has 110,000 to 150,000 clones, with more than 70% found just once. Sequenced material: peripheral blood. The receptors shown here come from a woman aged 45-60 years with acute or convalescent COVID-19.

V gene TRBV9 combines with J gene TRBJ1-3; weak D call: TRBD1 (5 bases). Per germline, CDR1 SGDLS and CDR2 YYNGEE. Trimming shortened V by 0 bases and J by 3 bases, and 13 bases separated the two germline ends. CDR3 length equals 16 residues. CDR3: CASSVGAGIFGNTIYF. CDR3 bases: TGTGCCAGCAGCGTAGGAGCAGGGATTTTTGGAAACACCATATATTTT.

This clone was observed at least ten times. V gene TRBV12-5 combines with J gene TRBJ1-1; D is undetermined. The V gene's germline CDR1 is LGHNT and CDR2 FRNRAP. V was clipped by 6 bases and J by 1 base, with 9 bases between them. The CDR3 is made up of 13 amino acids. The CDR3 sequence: CASGVEANTEAFF. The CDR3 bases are TGTGCTAGTGGCGTAGAAGCGAACACTGAAGCTTTCTTT.